The next 6 T cell receptor beta chains were all read from a single sample in a study of T cell responses to AZD1222 COVID-19 vaccine. TCRdb keeps only in-frame clones here, not all; method: immunoSEQ multiplex PCR. This table holds about 140,000 clones, roughly nine tenths found once. The specimen was peripheral blood, collected 28 days after the second dose of the MenACWY control vaccine. These TCRs come from an adult who received the MenACWY meningococcal vaccine as a control.

V is TRBV7-8 and J is TRBJ2-1; 11 bases are a match to TRBD1. Germline V CDR1 and CDR2: SGHVS, FQNEAQ. V lost 1 base and J lost 6; bases outside the gene matches: 2. The CDR3 extends over 15 amino acids. CDR3 DNA: TGTGCCAGCAGCTTAGTCGGACAGGGGGCCAATGAGCAGTTCTTC. Translating it yields CASSLVGQGANEQFF.

This clone was found a few times. This rearrangement joins TRBV6-5 to TRBJ1-1; D not certain. This CDR3 is built from 13 residues. Trimming removed 7 bases at V and 4 bases at J, with 13 bases between. Germline loops: CDR1 MNHEY, CDR2 SVGAGI. The CDR3 bases are TGTGCCAGCATCGGCAGTGTCTCCACTGAAGCTTTCTTT. Residues: CASIGSVSTEAFF.

The V call is TRBV6-5, the J call TRBJ2-3, with D possibly TRBD2 on 5 matching bases. With 6 bases removed from V and 4 bases from J, the gap between germline ends came to 11 bases. This CDR3 contains 13 residues. Germline CDR1 MNHEY, CDR2 SVGAGI. DNA of the CDR3: TGTGCCAGCAGGTCCGCGGGTTCAGATACGCAGTATTTT. This codes for CASRSAGSDTQYF.

The chain uses TRBV6-5 and TRBJ1-3, with unresolved D. CDR1 is MNHEY, CDR2 SVGAGI, per germline. The length of the CDR3 is 13 residues. V was pared by 6 bases and J by 4 bases, with 10 bases between. CDR3 residues: CASSQTQGNTIYF. The DNA for the CDR3 is TGTGCCAGCAGCCAGACTCAGGGAAACACCATATATTTT.

The CDR3 region is CASTQDSEIGDTQYF. The DNA of the CDR3 is TGTGCCAGCACCCAGGACAGCGAGATCGGGGATACGCAGTATTTT. The V gene is TRBV13, the J gene TRBJ2-3; D is perhaps TRBD1 (6 bases). V was clipped by 7 bases and J by 6 bases, with 20 bases between them. This CDR3 spans 15 amino acids. Per the germline V gene, CDR1 is PRHDT and CDR2 is FYEKMQ (reference sequence).

V is TRBV19 and J is TRBJ2-3; unclear D gene. Germline CDR1 reads LNHDA; CDR2 reads SQIVND (reference sequence). The V and J ends lost 4 bases and 4 bases respectively, with 9 bases between them. The CDR3 runs to 13 residues. The CDR3 is CASSTNKADTQYF. CDR3 nucleotide sequence: TGTGCCAGTAGTACAAATAAGGCAGATACGCAGTATTTT.